The entry that follows covers one TCR beta chain sequence. V dropped 0 bases and J dropped 11 bases, with 19 bases sitting between them. CDR1 and CDR2 (germline): MNHNY, SVGAGI (reference sequence). The CDR3 sequence is 15 residues long. The data were obtained in a study of blood T cell repertoires in COVID-19. Here immunoSEQ multiplex PCR was the method, and the copy in TCRdb shows in-frame clones only, minus some. This table has about 83,000 clones, around 84% appearing once. Sequencing was done on a sample of peripheral blood. J is TRBJ1-1 and V is TRBV6-6, with D maybe TRBD1 (6 bases). This sequence was found in a woman aged 80 or older in a cohort sampled during active or convalescent COVID-19. CDR3 coding DNA: TGTGCCAGCAGTTACTCGACCCAAACAGGGTCTCGGGCTTTCTTT. Translating gives CASSYSTQTGSRAFF.